Listed below are T cell receptor beta chains from one sample, sequenced in a study of cytomegalovirus exposure and HLA in healthy donors. Sequenced by immunoSEQ multiplex PCR; TCRdb stores in-frame clones only, minus some. The sample lists 50,000 to 65,000 clones, approximately 86% occurring once. Sequencing input: PBMCs. The receptors originated from a woman younger than 35 in good health and CMV-seronegative. The CDR3 runs from the conserved cysteine through the conserved F or W. The order of the fields is CDR3 protein, CDR3 DNA, J gene, V gene, D gene, clone size. D genes are given only for firm matches. Where a row states a size, it is once, few, many or the class of an expanded clone; other rows omit it.

CASSLARKLAGEGYNEQFF | TGTGCCAGCAGCTTAGCCCGAAAGCTAGCGGGAGAAGGGTACAATGAGCAGTTCTTC | TRBJ2-1 | TRBV7-9 | TRBD2 | .
CASSSATSGSSYEQYF | TGTGCCAGCAGTTCAGCTACTAGCGGATCCTCCTACGAGCAGTACTTC | TRBJ2-7 | TRBV27 | TRBD2 | few
CASTGVGNQPQHF | TGTGCCAGTACAGGGGTGGGCAATCAGCCCCAGCATTTT | TRBJ1-5 | TRBV2 | TRBD1 | .
CASSSTGTGGEQYF | TGTGCCAGCAGCTCTACCGGGACAGGGGGCGAGCAGTACTTC | TRBJ2-7 | TRBV7-3 | TRBD1 | .
CASSPYRLAGGYHEQYF | TGTGCCAGCAGCCCCTACCGACTAGCGGGAGGGTACCACGAGCAGTACTTC | TRBJ2-7 | TRBV5-6 | TRBD2 | .
CASSFGQGHYGYTF | TGTGCCAGCAGTTTCGGACAGGGCCACTATGGCTACACCTTC | TRBJ1-2 | TRBV28 | TRBD1 | .
CASSIGLPGAQETQYF | TGTGCCAGTAGTATTGGGCTGCCAGGGGCCCAAGAGACCCAGTACTTC | TRBJ2-5 | TRBV19 | . | .
CASSLTSGKAEAFF | TGCGCCAGCAGCTTAACTTCCGGGAAAGCTGAAGCTTTCTTT | TRBJ1-1 | TRBV5-1 | . | .
CASRRGGYTDTQYF | TGTGCCAGCAGAAGGGGAGGGTACACAGATACGCAGTATTTT | TRBJ2-3 | TRBV27 | TRBD2 | .
CASKAGINEQFF | TGTGCCAGCAAAGCGGGTATAAATGAGCAGTTCTTC | TRBJ2-1 | TRBV27 | . | .
CATSRDLGGYYNSPLHF | TGTGCCACCAGCAGAGATCTGGGGGGGTACTATAATTCACCCCTCCACTTT | TRBJ1-6 | TRBV15 | . | .
CASNRVRGFTTDTQYF | TGTGCCAGCAACCGTGTCCGGGGGTTCACTACAGATACGCAGTATTTT | TRBJ2-3 | TRBV28 | . | .
CASSPPPTSGTANAFF | TGTGCCAGCAGCCCCCCCCCGACTAGCGGGACAGCCAATGCGTTCTTC | TRBJ2-1 | TRBV5-4 | TRBD2 | few
CASSIAPGQGVGYTF | TGTGCCAGTAGTATAGCGCCGGGACAGGGAGTAGGCTACACCTTC | TRBJ1-2 | TRBV19 | TRBD1 | .
CASSQGRTSYNEQFF | TGCGCCAGCAGCCAAGGCCGGACTAGCTACAATGAGCAGTTCTTC | TRBJ2-1 | TRBV4-1 | TRBD2 | .
CASSSDRDSGKLFF | TGTGCCAGCAGCTCAGACCGGGACAGCGGAAAACTGTTTTTT | TRBJ1-4 | TRBV25-1 | TRBD1 | .
CASSSGTGSPGNTEAFF | TGCGCCAGCAGCTCTGGGACAGGGTCCCCCGGGAACACTGAAGCTTTCTTT | TRBJ1-1 | TRBV5-1 | TRBD1 | .
CASSLGLATTGGELFF | TGTGCCAGCAGCTTAGGACTAGCGACCACGGGCGGGGAGCTGTTTTTT | TRBJ2-2 | TRBV11-3 | TRBD2 | .
CASSLGGLAEETQYF | TGCGCCAGCAGCTTGGGGGGACTAGCGGAAGAGACCCAGTACTTC | TRBJ2-5 | TRBV5-1 | TRBD2 | .
CASSLAGLAGVNEQFF | TGTGCCAGCAGCTTGGCCGGACTAGCGGGAGTTAATGAGCAGTTCTTC | TRBJ2-1 | TRBV5-4 | TRBD2 | .
CASMNRGMNTEAFF | TGTGCCAGCATGAACAGGGGGATGAACACTGAAGCTTTCTTT | TRBJ1-1 | TRBV28 | TRBD1 | few
CASSFSDRAGEKLFF | TGTGCCAGCAGCTTCTCCGACAGGGCGGGTGAAAAACTGTTTTTT | TRBJ1-4 | TRBV7-8 | TRBD1 | .
CASSLVNAITGGVEKLFF | TGTGCCAGCAGTTTAGTTAATGCGATTACAGGGGGGGTTGAAAAACTGTTTTTT | TRBJ1-4 | TRBV27 | TRBD1 | once
CAWSVLEQYF | TGTGCCTGGAGTGTACTCGAGCAGTACTTC | TRBJ2-7 | TRBV30 | . | .
CASSSKGGVSLMNTEAFF | TGTGCCAGCAGTTCCAAAGGGGGGGTAAGTCTGATGAACACTGAAGCTTTCTTT | TRBJ1-1 | TRBV28 | . | .
CASSQDLGEATDTQYF | TGCGCCAGCAGCCAAGATCTGGGGGAGGCCACAGATACGCAGTATTTT | TRBJ2-3 | TRBV4-1 | . | few
CASSSAYRGTNYGYTF | TGTGCCAGCAGCTCAGCATACAGGGGAACTAACTATGGCTACACCTTC | TRBJ1-2 | TRBV5-4 | TRBD1 | .
CASRPAADTQYF | TGTGCCAGCAGGCCCGCGGCAGATACGCAGTATTTT | TRBJ2-3 | TRBV28 | . | .
CATSREGQGNQPQHF | TGTGCCACCAGCAGAGAGGGACAGGGAAATCAGCCCCAGCATTTT | TRBJ1-5 | TRBV15 | TRBD1 | .
CASSDKGEGSYNEQFF | TGTGCCAGCAGTGATAAGGGGGAGGGGTCCTACAATGAGCAGTTCTTC | TRBJ2-1 | TRBV6-4 | . | .
CASSEEAGTGANGLTF | TGTGCCAGCAGTGAAGAGGCAGGGACTGGGGCCAACGGCCTGACTTTC | TRBJ2-6 | TRBV6-1 | . | .
CASSLLAGAREQFF | TGTGCCAGCAGCTTACTAGCGGGAGCGAGAGAGCAGTTCTTC | TRBJ2-1 | TRBV11-3 | TRBD2 | .
CASSLTLAGGRDPVPDTQYF | TGTGCCAGCAGCCTTACTCTAGCGGGAGGGAGGGACCCAGTGCCCGATACGCAGTATTTT | TRBJ2-3 | TRBV28 | TRBD2 | .
CASSPGRRNQPQHF | TGTGCCAGCAGCCCCGGGAGAAGGAATCAGCCCCAGCATTTT | TRBJ1-5 | TRBV6-5 | . | .
CSTGRDTGELFF | TGTTCAACAGGGAGGGACACCGGGGAGCTGTTTTTT | TRBJ2-2 | TRBV6-1 | . | .
CSVEERDNEQFF | TGCAGCGTTGAGGAGCGGGACAATGAGCAGTTCTTC | TRBJ2-1 | TRBV29-1 | . | .
CASSSPNLAGMGVQETQYF | TGTGCCAGCAGCTCCCCCAACCTAGCGGGTATGGGGGTACAAGAGACCCAGTACTTC | TRBJ2-5 | TRBV7-2 | TRBD2 | .
CPGLAATSDTQYF | TGTCCCGGACTAGCGGCCACCTCAGATACGCAGTATTTT | TRBJ2-3 | TRBV19 | TRBD2 | once
CASSPDRELGYTF | TGTGCCAGCAGCCCGGACAGGGAGCTTGGCTACACCTTC | TRBJ1-2 | TRBV5-4 | TRBD1 | .
CASSRSYRGEETQYF | TGTGCCAGCAGTCGCTCCTACAGGGGAGAAGAGACCCAGTACTTC | TRBJ2-5 | TRBV6-5 | TRBD1 | .